One and the same sample provided the 3 T cell receptor beta chains below, sequenced in a study of T-cell reconstitution after alpha-beta-depleted transplantation in children. This sample's TCRbeta library carried unique molecular identifier barcodes. Each CDR3 protein gets one entry after TCRdb re-called the PCR reads with MiXCR. The sample carries over 90,000 distinct CDR3 sequences, under 9% recorded once. The sample was PBMCs, taken before TCRalphabeta/CD19-depleted stem cell transplant. Receptors were obtained from a boy aged 2 to 10 with acute lymphoblastic leukemia, due to receive a stem cell transplant.

This clonotype showed up many times. The J gene is TRBJ1-1, the V gene TRBV20-1; D possibly corresponds to TRBD1 (5 bases). This CDR3 is built from 14 residues. The V and J ends lost 1 base and 2 bases respectively, with 11 bases between them. The germline gives CDR1 DFQATT, CDR2 SNEGSKA (reference sequence). CDR3 sequence: CSARAPGLNTEAFF. CDR3 bases: TGCAGTGCTAGAGCGCCGGGACTCAACACTGAAGCTTTCTTT.

This clonotype was recorded many times. The chain couples TRBV6-2 or TRBV6-3 to TRBJ2-1, with D possibly matching TRBD2 (7 bases). V gave up 7 bases and J gave up 2 bases, with 15 bases separating them. This CDR3 region has 15 residues. The germline CDR1 and CDR2 sequences are MNHEY and SVGEGT. The CDR3 loop is CASMASGTTYNEQFF. Here the CDR3 DNA reads TGTGCCAGCATGGCGAGCGGGACAACCTACAATGAGCAGTTCTTC.

This clonotype was seen at least ten times. The V gene is TRBV7-2, the J gene TRBJ2-2; D perhaps matches TRBD2 (5 bases). CDR1 is SGHTA, CDR2 FQGNSA, per germline. Trimming took off 4 bases at V and 5 bases at J, with 14 bases between the two ends. This CDR3 spans 15 amino acids. The CDR3 DNA reads TGTGCCAGCAGCTCCACTGACTATTCAACCGGGGAGCTGTTTTTT. It yields the protein CASSSTDYSTGELFF. Complete variable domain (other parts from reference TRBV7-2 and TRBJ2-2): GAGVSQSPSNKVTEKGKDVELRCDPISGHTALYWYRQSLGQGLEFLIYFQGNSAPDKSGLPSDRFSAERTGGSVSTLTIQRTQQEDSAVYLCASSSTDYSTGELFFGEGSRLTVL.